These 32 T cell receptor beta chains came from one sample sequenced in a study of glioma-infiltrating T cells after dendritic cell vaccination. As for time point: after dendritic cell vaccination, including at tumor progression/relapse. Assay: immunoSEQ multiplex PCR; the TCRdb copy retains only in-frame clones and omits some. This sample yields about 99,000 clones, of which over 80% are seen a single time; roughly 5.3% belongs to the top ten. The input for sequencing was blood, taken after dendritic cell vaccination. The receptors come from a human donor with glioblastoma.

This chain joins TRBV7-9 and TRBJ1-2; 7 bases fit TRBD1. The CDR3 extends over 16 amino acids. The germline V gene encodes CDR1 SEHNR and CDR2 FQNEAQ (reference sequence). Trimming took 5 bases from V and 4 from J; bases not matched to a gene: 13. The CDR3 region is CASSRGPSPYTYGYTF. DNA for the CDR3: TGTGCCAGCAGCAGGGGGCCCTCACCCTACACCTATGGCTACACCTTC.

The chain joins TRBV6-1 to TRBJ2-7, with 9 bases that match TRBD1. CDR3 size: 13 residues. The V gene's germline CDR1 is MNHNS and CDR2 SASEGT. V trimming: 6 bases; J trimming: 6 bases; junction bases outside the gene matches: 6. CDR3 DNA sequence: TGTGCCAGCAGGACGGACAGGGGTGGCGAGCAGTACTTC. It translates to CASRTDRGGEQYF.

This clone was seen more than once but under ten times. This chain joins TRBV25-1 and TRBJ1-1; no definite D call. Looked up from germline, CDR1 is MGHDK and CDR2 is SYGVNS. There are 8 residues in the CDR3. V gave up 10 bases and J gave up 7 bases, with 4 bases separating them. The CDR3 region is CATFEAFF. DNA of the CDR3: TGTGCCACTTTTGAAGCTTTCTTT.

The CDR3 bases are TGTGCCAGCAGGTCAGACAGGGGTCGCTACGAGCAGTACTTC. Protein product: CASRSDRGRYEQYF. This sequence joins TRBV6-1 and TRBJ2-7; 8 bases fit TRBD1. Germline V CDR1 and CDR2: MNHNS, SASEGT. Trimming removed 6 bases from V and 3 bases from J; junction bases left unmatched: 7. The CDR3 totals 14 residues.

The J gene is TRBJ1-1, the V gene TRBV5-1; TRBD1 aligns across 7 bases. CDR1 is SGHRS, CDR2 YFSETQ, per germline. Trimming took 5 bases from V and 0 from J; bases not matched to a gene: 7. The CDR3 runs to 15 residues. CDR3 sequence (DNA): TGCGCCAGCAGTTCAGGGGGACAGATGAACACTGAAGCTTTCTTT. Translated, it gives CASSSGGQMNTEAFF.

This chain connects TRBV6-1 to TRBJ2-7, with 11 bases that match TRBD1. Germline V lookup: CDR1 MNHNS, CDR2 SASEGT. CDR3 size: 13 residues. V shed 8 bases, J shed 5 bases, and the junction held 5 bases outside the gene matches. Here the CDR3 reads CASHRTGGDEQYF. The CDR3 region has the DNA TGTGCCAGCCACCGGACAGGGGGCGACGAGCAGTACTTC.

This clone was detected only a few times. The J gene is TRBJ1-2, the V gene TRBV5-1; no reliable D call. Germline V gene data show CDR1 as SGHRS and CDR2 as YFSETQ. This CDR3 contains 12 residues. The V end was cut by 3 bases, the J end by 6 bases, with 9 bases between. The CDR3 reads CASSSGLDGYTF. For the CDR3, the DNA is TGCGCCAGCAGCTCTGGACTGGATGGCTACACCTTC.

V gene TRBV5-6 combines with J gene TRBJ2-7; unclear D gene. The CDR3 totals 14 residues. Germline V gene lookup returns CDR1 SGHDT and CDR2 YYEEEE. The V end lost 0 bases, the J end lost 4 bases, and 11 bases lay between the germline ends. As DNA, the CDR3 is TGTGCCAGCAGCTTGGCCTCAAAGCCTTACGAGCAGTACTTC. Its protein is CASSLASKPYEQYF.

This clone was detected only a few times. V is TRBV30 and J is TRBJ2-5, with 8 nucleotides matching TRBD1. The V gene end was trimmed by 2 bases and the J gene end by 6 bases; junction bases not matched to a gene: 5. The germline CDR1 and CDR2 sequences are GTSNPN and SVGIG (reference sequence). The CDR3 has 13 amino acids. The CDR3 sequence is CAWSQTGGQTQYF. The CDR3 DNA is TGTGCCTGGAGTCAAACAGGGGGGCAGACCCAGTACTTC.

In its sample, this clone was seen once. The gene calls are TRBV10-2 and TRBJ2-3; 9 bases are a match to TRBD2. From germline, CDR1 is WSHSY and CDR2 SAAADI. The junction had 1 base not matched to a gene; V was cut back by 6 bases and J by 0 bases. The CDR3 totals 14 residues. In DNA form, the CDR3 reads TGCGCCAGCAGGAGCGGGAGGAGCACAGATACGCAGTATTTT. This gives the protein CASRSGRSTDTQYF.

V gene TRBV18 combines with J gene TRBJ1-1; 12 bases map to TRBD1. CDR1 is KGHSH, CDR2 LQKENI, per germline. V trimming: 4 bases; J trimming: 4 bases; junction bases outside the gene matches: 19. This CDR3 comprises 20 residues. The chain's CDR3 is CASSLTILSGTGGGGTEAFF. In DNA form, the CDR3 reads TGTGCCAGCTCACTAACGATTCTCTCCGGGACAGGGGGCGGGGGCACTGAAGCTTTCTTT.

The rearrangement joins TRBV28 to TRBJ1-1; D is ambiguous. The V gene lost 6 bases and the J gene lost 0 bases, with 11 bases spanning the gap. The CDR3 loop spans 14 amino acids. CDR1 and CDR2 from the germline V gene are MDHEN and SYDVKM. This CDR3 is CASRRDRVNTEAFF. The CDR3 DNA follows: TGTGCCAGCAGGCGGGATCGGGTGAACACTGAAGCTTTCTTT.

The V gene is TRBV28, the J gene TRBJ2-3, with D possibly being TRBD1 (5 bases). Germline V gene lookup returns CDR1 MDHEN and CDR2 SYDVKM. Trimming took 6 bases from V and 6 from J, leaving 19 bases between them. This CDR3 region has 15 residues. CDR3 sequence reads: CASSPPKQAMDTQYF. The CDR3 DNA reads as TGTGCCAGCAGCCCCCCTAAACAGGCGATGGATACGCAGTATTTT.

The CDR3 loop reads CASSQDPTVTPYSPLHF. For the CDR3, the DNA is TGCGCCAGCAGCCAAGACCCCACAGTGACCCCCTATTCACCCCTCCACTTT. The rearrangement uses TRBV4-1 and TRBJ1-6; D unclear. Per germline, CDR1 MGHRA and CDR2 YSYEKL. V lost 0 bases and J lost 8, with 17 bases in between. The CDR3 runs 17 residues.

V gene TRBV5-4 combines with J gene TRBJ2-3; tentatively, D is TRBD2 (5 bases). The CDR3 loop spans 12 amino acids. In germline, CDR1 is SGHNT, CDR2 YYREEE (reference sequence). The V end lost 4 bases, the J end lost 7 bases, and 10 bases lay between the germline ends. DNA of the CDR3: TGTGCCAGCAGCAACAGCGGATATACGCAGTATTTT. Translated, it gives CASSNSGYTQYF.

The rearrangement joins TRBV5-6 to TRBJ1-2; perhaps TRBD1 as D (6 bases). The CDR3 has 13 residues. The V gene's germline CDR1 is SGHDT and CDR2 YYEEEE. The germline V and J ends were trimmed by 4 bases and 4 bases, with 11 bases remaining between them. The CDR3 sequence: CASSGQNVYGYTF. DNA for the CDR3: TGTGCCAGCAGCGGACAGAATGTCTATGGCTACACCTTC.

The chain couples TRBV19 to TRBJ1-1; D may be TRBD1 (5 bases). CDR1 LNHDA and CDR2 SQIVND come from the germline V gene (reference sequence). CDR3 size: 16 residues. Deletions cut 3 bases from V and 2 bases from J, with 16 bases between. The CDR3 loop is CASSIGPGNVNTEAFF. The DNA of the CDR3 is TGTGCCAGTAGTATTGGGCCAGGGAACGTCAACACTGAAGCTTTCTTT.

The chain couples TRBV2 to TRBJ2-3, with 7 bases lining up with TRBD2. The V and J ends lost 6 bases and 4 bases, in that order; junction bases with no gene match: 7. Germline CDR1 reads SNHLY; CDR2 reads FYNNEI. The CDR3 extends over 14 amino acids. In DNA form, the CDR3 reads TGTGCCAGCAGGACTCTAGCGGAGTCAGATACGCAGTATTTT. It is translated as CASRTLAESDTQYF.

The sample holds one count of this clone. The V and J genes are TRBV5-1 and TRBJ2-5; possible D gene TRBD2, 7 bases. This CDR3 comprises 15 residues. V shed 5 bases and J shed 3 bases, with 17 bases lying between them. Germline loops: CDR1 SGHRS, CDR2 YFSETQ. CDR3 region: CASRRNGGPEETQYF. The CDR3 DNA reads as TGCGCCAGCAGACGAAACGGGGGGCCCGAAGAGACCCAGTACTTC. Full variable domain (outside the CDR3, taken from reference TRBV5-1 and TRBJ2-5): KAGVTQTPRYLIKTRGQQVTLSCSPISGHRSVSWYQQTPGQGLQFLFEYFSETQRNKGNFPGRFSGRQFSNSRSEMNVSTLELGDSALYLCASRRNGGPEETQYFGPGTRLLVL.

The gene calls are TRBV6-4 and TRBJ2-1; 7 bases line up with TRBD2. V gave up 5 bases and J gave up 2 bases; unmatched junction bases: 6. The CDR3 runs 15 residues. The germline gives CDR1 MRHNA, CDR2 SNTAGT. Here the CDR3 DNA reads TGTGCCAGCAGTCTAGGAGCGGGACCCTACAATGAGCAGTTCTTC. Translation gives CASSLGAGPYNEQFF.

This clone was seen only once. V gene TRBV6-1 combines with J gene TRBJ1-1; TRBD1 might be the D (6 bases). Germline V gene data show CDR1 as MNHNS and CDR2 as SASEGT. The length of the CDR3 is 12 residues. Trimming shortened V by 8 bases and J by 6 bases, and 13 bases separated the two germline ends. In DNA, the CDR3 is TGTGCCAGCCGCAGGGGATCCTCTGAAGCTTTCTTT. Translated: CASRRGSSEAFF.

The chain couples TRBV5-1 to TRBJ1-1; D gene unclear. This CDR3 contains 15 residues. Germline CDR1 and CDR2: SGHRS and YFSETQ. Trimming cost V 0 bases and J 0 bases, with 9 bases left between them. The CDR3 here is CASSLESRVNTEAFF. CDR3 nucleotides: TGCGCCAGCAGCTTGGAATCGCGGGTGAACACTGAAGCTTTCTTT.

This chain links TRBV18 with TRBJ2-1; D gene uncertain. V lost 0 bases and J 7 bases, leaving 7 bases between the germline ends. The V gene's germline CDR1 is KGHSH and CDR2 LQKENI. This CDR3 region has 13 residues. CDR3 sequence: CASSPPTYNEQFF. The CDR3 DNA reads TGTGCCAGCTCACCACCAACTTATAATGAGCAGTTCTTC.

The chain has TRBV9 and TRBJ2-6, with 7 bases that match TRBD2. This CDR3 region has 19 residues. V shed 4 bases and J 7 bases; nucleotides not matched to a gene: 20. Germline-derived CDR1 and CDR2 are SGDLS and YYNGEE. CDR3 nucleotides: TGTGCCAGCAGCCCGAGACTAGCCGGTACACTTCTGGGAGCCAACGTCCTGACTTTC. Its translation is CASSPRLAGTLLGANVLTF.

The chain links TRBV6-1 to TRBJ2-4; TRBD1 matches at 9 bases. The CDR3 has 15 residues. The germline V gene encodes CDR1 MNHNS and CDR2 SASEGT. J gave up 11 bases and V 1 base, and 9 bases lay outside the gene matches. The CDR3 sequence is CASSEEAGQGRVQYF. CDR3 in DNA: TGTGCCAGCAGTGAAGAGGCGGGACAGGGCCGAGTTCAGTACTTC.

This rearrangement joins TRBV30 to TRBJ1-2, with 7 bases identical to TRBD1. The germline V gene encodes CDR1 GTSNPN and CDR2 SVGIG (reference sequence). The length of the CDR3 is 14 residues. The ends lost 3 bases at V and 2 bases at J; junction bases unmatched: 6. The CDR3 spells CAWRGTANNYGYTF. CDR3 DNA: TGTGCCTGGAGGGGGACAGCTAACAACTATGGCTACACCTTC.

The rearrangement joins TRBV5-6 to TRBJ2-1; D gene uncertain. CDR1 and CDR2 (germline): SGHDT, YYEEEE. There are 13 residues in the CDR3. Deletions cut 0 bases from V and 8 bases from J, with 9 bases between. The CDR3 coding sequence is TGTGCCAGCAGCTTGGCCTACTTGGATGAGCAGTTCTTC. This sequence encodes CASSLAYLDEQFF.

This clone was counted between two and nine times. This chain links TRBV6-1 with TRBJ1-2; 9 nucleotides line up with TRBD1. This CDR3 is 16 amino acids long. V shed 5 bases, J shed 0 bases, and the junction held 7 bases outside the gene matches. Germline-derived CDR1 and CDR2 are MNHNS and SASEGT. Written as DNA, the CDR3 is TGTGCCAGCAGTAAAGAGACAGGGGGATCTAACTATGGCTACACCTTC. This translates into CASSKETGGSNYGYTF.

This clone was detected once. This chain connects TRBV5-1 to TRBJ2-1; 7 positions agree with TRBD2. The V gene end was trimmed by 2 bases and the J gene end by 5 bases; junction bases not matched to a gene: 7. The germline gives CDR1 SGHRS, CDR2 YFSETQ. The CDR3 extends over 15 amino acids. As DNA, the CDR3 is TGCGCCAGCAGCTTAGCGGGAATGGACAACAATGAGCAGTTCTTC. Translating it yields CASSLAGMDNNEQFF.

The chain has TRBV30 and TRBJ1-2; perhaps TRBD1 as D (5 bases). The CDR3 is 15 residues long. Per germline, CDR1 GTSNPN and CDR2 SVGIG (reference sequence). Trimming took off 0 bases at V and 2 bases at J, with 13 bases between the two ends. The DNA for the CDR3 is TGTGCCTGGAGTGTATCCTTGGCAGGGAACTATGGCTACACCTTC. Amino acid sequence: CAWSVSLAGNYGYTF.

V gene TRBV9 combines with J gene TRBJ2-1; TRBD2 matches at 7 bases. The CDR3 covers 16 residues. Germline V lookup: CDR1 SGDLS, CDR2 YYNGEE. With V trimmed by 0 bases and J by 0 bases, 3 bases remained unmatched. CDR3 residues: CASSVEWGGSYNEQFF. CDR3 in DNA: TGTGCCAGCAGCGTAGAGTGGGGGGGCTCCTACAATGAGCAGTTCTTC.

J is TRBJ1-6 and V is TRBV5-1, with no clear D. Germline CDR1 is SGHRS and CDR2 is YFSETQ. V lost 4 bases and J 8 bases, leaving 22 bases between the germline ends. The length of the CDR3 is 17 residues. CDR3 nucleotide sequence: TGCGCCAGCAGCCTAATGGCCGACGGGAGAATTTATTCACCCCTCCACTTT. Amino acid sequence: CASSLMADGRIYSPLHF.